The 8 T cell receptor beta chains presented below share a single source sample, sequenced in a study of blood T cell repertoires in COVID-19. This table comes from immunoSEQ multiplex PCR, and its TCRdb copy is limited to in-frame clones, with some not included. The repertoire has 200,000 to 300,000 clones, 86% of them found once; the top ten carry roughly 5.2%. Material: peripheral blood. These receptors all come from a woman of 80 years or more with COVID-19, enrolled during active disease.

This chain connects TRBV3-1 (or the pseudogene TRBV3-2) to TRBJ2-3; D is possibly TRBD2 (6 bases). Germline-derived CDR1 and CDR2 are LGHDT and YNNKEL (reference sequence). V shed 4 bases and J shed 0 bases, with 17 bases lying between them. The CDR3 is 17 amino acids. This CDR3 is CASSRTSRSGSTDTQYF. DNA for the CDR3: TGTGCCAGCAGCCGCACCTCCCGAAGCGGGAGCACAGATACGCAGTATTTT.

CDR3 in amino acids: CASSDGGDRSGYTF. The CDR3 region has the DNA TGCGCCAGCAGCGATGGGGGTGACAGGTCTGGCTACACCTTC. The chain employs TRBV5-1 and TRBJ1-2; TRBD1 might be the D (6 bases). V was clipped by 4 bases and J by 7 bases, with 17 bases between them. In germline, CDR1 is SGHRS, CDR2 YFSETQ. CDR3 size: 14 residues. Complete variable domain (other parts from reference TRBV5-1 and TRBJ1-2): KAGVTQTPRYLIKTRGQQVTLSCSPISGHRSVSWYQQTPGQGLQFLFEYFSETQRNKGNFPGRFSGRQFSNSRSEMNVSTLELGDSALYLCASSDGGDRSGYTFGSGTRLTVV.

V gene TRBV28 combines with J gene TRBJ1-2; 7 bases match TRBD1. In germline, CDR1 is MDHEN, CDR2 SYDVKM. V dropped 3 bases and J dropped 8; count of bases not matched to a gene: 18. The CDR3 is 17 residues long. CDR3 DNA: TGTGCCAGCAGTTTTGTTGGAGGACAGGATATCTTGGAGGGCTACACCTTC. Encoded protein: CASSFVGGQDILEGYTF.

The chain has TRBV10-2 and TRBJ1-3, with D possibly matching TRBD1 (6 bases). The CDR3 loop spans 15 amino acids. CDR1 is WSHSY and CDR2 is SAAADI in the germline V gene. Between the trimmed V and J ends, which lost 2 bases and 2 bases, there was a span of 10 bases. The CDR3 DNA reads as TGCGCCAGCAGTGAGATGGCAGGGGCTGGAAACACCATATATTTT. Protein product: CASSEMAGAGNTIYF.

This chain links TRBV6-4 with TRBJ2-1; a possible D gene is TRBD2 (6 bases). The CDR3 totals 14 residues. V gave up 4 bases and J gave up 13 bases, with 20 bases separating them. Germline V CDR1 and CDR2: MRHNA, SNTAGT. The CDR3 region has the DNA TGTGCCAGCAGTGCCGAGGGAGGCCTAGAAAAACAGTTCTTC. It translates to CASSAEGGLEKQFF.

The V call is TRBV7-2, the J call TRBJ2-3; D is undetermined. Per germline, CDR1 SGHTA and CDR2 FQGNSA. This CDR3 contains 13 residues. Trimming took 3 bases from V and 6 from J, leaving 10 bases between them. The DNA of the CDR3 is TGTGCCAGCAGCTTGTCCCCTCCCGATACGCAGTATTTT. This encodes CASSLSPPDTQYF.

The chain carries TRBV24-1 and TRBJ1-2; 8 nucleotides align to TRBD1. V trimming: 9 bases; J trimming: 5 bases; junction bases outside the gene matches: 10. This CDR3 comprises 14 residues. CDR1 and CDR2 from the germline V gene are KGHDR and SFDVKD. The CDR3 sequence: CATQTGTGAYGYTF. The CDR3 DNA reads TGTGCCACCCAAACCGGGACAGGTGCTTATGGCTACACCTTC.

The V call is TRBV7-8, the J call TRBJ2-1; 8 bases line up with TRBD1. Unmatched junction bases numbered 7, after V lost 5 bases and J lost 7 bases. CDR3 length: 14 amino acids. Germline CDR1 is SGHVS and CDR2 is FQNEAQ. CDR3 sequence (DNA): TGTGCCAGCAGCCAACGTGACAGGGGAAATGAGCAGTTCTTC. The encoded protein is CASSQRDRGNEQFF.